This T cell receptor beta chain was identified during a study of tumor and adjacent non-tumor tissue in lung cancer. The overall study: Each sample yielded approximately 4.2 million productive TCRbeta reads on average.

The library came from three nested PCR rounds adapted from ARM-PCR protocols. One entry per CDR3 protein results from TCRdb running MiXCR on the multiplex PCR reads. The sample gives some 100,000 distinct CDR3 sequences, 65% of which show up once; around a fifth is in the top ten. For this clonotype: As yet, its antigen is unknown.

CDR3 length: 14 residues. Germline V gene sequence: CDR1 MNHEY, CDR2 SVGEGT. V gave up 6 bases and J gave up 5 bases, with 17 bases separating them. General observations from the study: Higher tumor TCR diversity was associated with shorter survival. Significantly higher TCR diversity was found in tumor than normal lung. Normal lung showed higher cumulative top 100 clone frequency than tumor.

RNA was extracted from bulk tissue without any cell sorting. More than 3 cm separated this lung sample from the edge of the tumor. This clonotype was sampled from a man younger than 40 with non-small cell lung cancer. The specimen was distant non-tumor lung tissue. The rearrangement uses TRBV6-2 or TRBV6-3 and TRBJ2-7; weak D call: TRBD1 (6 bases). Written as DNA, the CDR3 is TGTGCCAGCAGCGATCGGACAGCACCTAACGAGCAGTACTTC. Encoded protein: CASSDRTAPNEQYF.